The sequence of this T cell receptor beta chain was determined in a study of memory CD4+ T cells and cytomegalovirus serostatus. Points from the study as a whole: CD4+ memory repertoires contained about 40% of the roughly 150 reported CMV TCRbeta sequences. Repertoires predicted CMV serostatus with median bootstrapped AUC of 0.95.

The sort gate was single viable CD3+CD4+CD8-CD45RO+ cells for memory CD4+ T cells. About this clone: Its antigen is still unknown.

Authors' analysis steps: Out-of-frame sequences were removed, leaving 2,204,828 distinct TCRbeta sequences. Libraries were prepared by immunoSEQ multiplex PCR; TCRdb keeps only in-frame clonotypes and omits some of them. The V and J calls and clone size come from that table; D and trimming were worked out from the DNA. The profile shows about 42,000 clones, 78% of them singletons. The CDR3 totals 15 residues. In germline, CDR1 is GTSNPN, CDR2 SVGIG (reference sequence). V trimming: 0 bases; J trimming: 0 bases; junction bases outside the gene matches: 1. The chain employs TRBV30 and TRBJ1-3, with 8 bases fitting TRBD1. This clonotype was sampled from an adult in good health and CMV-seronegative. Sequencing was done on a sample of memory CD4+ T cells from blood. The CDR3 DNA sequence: TGTGCCTGGAGTGTACAGGGGGGCTCTGGAAACACCATATATTTT. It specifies CAWSVQGGSGNTIYF.